The sample holds many counts of the clone carrying this T cell receptor (beta chain). What it binds is unknown. The data derive from a study of tumor-infiltrating lymphocytes in primary liver carcinoma. Looking at the study overall: Staged T1-T3 N0M0, the tumors had sizes that ranged from roughly 4 to 11 cm across. Regardless of tissue type, samples showed similar yields of roughly 3.5 to 7.5 million productive TCRbeta reads.

Researchers drew blood RNA from unsorted whole blood and extracted germline DNA as well. This CDR3 region has 11 residues. V lost 4 bases and J lost 4, with 7 bases in between. Germline-derived CDR1 and CDR2 are SQVTM and ANQGSEA. With a constant-region primer, TCR beta cDNA was made from 500 ng of total RNA. Three nested multiplex PCR rounds of slightly modified ARM-PCR generated TCR beta libraries. Investigators reported that the first two PCR rounds, at about 11 cycles each, used TRBV1-TRBV30 forward primers with a C-beta reverse primer. TCRdb re-analysed the multiplex PCR reads in MiXCR, keeping a single row per CDR3 protein. The data show fewer than 350,000 distinct CDR3 sequences, 55% to 65% seen once. Study-wide points: A significantly higher top-250-clone fraction was found in tumors than in blood (p = 0.039).

The sample consisted of peripheral blood. The chain combines TRBV29-1 with TRBJ1-1; D is uncertain. The TCR originated in a man aged 40-49 years with primary liver carcinoma and hepatitis B virus infection. For the CDR3, the DNA is TGCAGCGTTGTTGTTCTCACTGAAGCTTTCTTT. Amino acid sequence: CSVVVLTEAFF.